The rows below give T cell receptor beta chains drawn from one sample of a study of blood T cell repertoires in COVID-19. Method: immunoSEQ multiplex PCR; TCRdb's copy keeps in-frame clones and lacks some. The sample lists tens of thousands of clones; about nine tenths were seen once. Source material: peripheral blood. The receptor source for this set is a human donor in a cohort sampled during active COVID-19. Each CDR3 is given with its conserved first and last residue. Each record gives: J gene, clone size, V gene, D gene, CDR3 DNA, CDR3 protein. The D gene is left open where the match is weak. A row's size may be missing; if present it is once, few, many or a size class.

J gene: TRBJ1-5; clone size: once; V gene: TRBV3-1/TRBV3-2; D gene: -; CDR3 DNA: TGTGCCAGCAGCATGAAGACGTGGGACAACAATCAGCCCCAGCATTTT; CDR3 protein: CASSMKTWDNNQPQHF
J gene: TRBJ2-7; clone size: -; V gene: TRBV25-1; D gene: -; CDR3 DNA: TGTGCCAGCAGTCGGCAGGGGGGCTACGAGCAGTACTTC; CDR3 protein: CASSRQGGYEQYF
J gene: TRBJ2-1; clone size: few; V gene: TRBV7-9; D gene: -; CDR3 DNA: TGTGCCAGCAGCCCCTCGGAGAATGAGCAGTTCTTC; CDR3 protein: CASSPSENEQFF
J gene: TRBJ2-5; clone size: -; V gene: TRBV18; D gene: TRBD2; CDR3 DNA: TGTGCCAGCTCACTCTCCGGGACTAGCAGACAAGAGACCCAGTACTTC; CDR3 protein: CASSLSGTSRQETQYF
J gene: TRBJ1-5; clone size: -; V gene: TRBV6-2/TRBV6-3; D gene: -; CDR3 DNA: TGTGCCAGCAGTCTACCCCTCACAGGGAGCAATCAGCCCCAGCATTTT; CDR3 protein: CASSLPLTGSNQPQHF
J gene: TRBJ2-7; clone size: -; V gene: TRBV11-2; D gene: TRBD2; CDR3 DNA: TGTGCCAGCAGCCTTTGGACTAGCGGCTACGAGCAGTACTTC; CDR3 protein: CASSLWTSGYEQYF
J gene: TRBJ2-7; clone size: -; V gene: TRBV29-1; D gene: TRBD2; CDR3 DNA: TGCAGCGTTGAGGGGCGGGAGGGCGAGCAGTACTTC; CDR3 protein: CSVEGREGEQYF
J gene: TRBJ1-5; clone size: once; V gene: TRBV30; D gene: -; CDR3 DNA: TGTGCCTGGAGCGCCGGTTCCAATCAGCCCCAGCATTTT; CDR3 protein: CAWSAGSNQPQHF
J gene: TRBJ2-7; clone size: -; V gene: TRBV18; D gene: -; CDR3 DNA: TGTGCCAGCTCACCCGGGACAAACTACGAGCAGTACTTC; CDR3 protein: CASSPGTNYEQYF
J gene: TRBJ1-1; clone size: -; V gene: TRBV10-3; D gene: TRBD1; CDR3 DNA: TGTGCCACGAAGGGGACAGAGAACACTGAAGCTTTCTTT; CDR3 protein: CATKGTENTEAFF
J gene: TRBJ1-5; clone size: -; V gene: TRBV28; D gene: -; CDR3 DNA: TGTGCCAGCAGCTCCGGGGAATTACAGCCCCAGCATTTT; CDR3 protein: CASSSGELQPQHF
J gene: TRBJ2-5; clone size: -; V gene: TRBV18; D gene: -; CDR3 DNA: TGTGCCAGCTTACGGGGACTGGAAGAGACCCAGTACTTC; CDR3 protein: CASLRGLEETQYF
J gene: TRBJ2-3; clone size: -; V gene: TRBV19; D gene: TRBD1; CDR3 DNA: TGTGCCAGTAGCCCCGACAGGGGTACAGATACGCAGTATTTT; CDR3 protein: CASSPDRGTDTQYF
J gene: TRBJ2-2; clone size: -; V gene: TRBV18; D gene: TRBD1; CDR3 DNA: TGTGCCAGCTCACCACTCAGGGGGCCCGGGGAGCTGTTTTTT; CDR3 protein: CASSPLRGPGELFF
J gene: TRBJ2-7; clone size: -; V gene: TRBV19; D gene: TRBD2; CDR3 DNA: TGTGCCAGTAGTGATAGAGCGGGAAGGACCTACGAGCAGTACTTC; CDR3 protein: CASSDRAGRTYEQYF
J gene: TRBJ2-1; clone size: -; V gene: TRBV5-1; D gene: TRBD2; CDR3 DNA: TGCGCCAGCAGCTCTGGGACTAGCGGGAGTGTTGAGCAGTTCTTC; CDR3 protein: CASSSGTSGSVEQFF
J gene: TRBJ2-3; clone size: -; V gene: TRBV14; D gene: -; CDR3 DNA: TGTGCCAGCAGCCAAGATATCTCAGGGGAAGATTTCACAGATACGCAGTATTTT; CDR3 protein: CASSQDISGEDFTDTQYF
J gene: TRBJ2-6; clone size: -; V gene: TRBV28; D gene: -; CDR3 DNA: TGTGCCAGCAGTTTCGCGGGCTTATCTGGGGCCAACGTCCTGACTTTC; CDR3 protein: CASSFAGLSGANVLTF
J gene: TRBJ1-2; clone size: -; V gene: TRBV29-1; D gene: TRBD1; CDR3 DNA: TGCAGCGTTGAAGGGCAGGGGGCCTATGGCTACACCTTC; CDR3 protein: CSVEGQGAYGYTF
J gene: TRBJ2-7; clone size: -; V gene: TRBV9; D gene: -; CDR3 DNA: TGTGCCAGCAGTGAGGGGGTTGGATTCTACGAGCAGTACTTC; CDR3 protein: CASSEGVGFYEQYF
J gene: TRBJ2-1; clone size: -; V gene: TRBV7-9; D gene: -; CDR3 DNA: TGTGCCAGCAGCTTAGTCGGGACTCGGGGCGGTGAGCAGTTCTTC; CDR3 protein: CASSLVGTRGGEQFF
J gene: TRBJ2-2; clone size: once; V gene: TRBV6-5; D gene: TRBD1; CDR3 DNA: TGTGCCAGCAGTTACTCCTGGGGACAGCAAACCGGGGAGCTGTTTTTT; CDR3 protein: CASSYSWGQQTGELFF
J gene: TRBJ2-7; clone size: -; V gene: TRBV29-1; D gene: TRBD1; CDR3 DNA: TGCAGCGTACCCCTGACCGGGACAGGGCCCTACGAGCAGTACTTC; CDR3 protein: CSVPLTGTGPYEQYF
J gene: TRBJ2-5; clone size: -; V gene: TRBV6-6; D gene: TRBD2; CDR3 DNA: TGTGCCAGCAGTTACGGCCTAGCGGGAGCTCAGACCCAGTACTTC; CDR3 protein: CASSYGLAGAQTQYF
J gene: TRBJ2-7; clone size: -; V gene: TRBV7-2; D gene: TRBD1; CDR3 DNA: TGTGCCAGCAGTGGACAGGGGAACTACGAGCAGTACTTC; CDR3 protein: CASSGQGNYEQYF
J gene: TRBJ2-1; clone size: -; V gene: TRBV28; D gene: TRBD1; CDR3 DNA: TGTGCCAGCAGTTTATTGACAGGGGATGAGAGGTATGAGCAGTTCTTC; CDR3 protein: CASSLLTGDERYEQFF
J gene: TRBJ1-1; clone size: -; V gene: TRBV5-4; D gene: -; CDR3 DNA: TGTGCCAGCAGCTTGGCCAGGGCCAACACTGAAGCTTTCTTT; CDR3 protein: CASSLARANTEAFF
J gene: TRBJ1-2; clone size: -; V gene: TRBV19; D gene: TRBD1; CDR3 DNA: TGTGCCAGTACTAGGACAGGGGATGGCTACACCTTC; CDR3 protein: CASTRTGDGYTF
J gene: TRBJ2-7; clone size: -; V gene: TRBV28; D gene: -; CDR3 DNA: TGTGCCAGCAGTCCCGTAGCGGTAGGAGTGATCGAGCAGTACTTC; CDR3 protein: CASSPVAVGVIEQYF
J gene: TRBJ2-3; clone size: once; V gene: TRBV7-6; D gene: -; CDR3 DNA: TGTGCCAGCAGTAACACAGGAATAACTAGCACAGATACGCAGTATTTT; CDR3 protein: CASSNTGITSTDTQYF
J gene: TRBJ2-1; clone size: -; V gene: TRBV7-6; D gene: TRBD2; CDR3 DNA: TGTGCCAGCAGCTTAACGAGACTAGCGGGATACAATGAGCAGTTCTTC; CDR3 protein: CASSLTRLAGYNEQFF
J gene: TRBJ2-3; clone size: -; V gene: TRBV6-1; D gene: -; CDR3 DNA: TGTGCCAGCAGTGAAAGGGACTCCGTCCGAGATACGCAGTATTTT; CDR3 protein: CASSERDSVRDTQYF
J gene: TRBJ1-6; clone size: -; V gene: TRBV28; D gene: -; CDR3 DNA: TGTGCCAGCAGAGACAGGTCCTATATTAATAATTCACCCCTCCACTTT; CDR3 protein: CASRDRSYINNSPLHF
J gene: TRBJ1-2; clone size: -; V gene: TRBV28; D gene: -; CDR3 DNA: TGTGCCAGCTTCCCTTTCCAGGGAAATGGCTACACCTTC; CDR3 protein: CASFPFQGNGYTF
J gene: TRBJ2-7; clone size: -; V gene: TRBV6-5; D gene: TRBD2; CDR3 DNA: TGTGCCAGCAGCCTCGGACTAGCGGGACCTCTGGGGCAGTACTTC; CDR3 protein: CASSLGLAGPLGQYF
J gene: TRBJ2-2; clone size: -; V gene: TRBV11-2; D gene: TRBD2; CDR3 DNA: TGTGCCAGCACCCAGGTGGGGAGGGAGGCCGGGGAGCTGTTTTTT; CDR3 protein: CASTQVGREAGELFF
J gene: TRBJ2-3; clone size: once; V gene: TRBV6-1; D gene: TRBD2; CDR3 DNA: TGTGCCAGCAGTGAAATGGGGGGGAGCACAGATACGCAGTATTTT; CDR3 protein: CASSEMGGSTDTQYF
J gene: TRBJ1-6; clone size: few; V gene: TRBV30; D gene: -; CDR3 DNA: TGTGCCTGGAGTGTACAGTTGATGTCCACGATCAATTCACCCCTCCACTTT; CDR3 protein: CAWSVQLMSTINSPLHF
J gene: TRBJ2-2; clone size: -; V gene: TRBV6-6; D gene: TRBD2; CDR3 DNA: TGTGCCACCCTATCTAGCGGGAGTCCCACCGGGGAGCTGTTTTTT; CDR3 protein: CATLSSGSPTGELFF
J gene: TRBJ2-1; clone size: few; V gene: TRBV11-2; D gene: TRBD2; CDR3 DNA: TGTGCCAGCAGCTCGGTGAGCGGGAGGTATGAGCAGTTCTTC; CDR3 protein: CASSSVSGRYEQFF
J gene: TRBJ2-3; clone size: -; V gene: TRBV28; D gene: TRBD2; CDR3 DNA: TGTGCCAGCAGTTTATTAGCGGGGGCCAGTCCCACAGATACGCAGTATTTT; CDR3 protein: CASSLLAGASPTDTQYF
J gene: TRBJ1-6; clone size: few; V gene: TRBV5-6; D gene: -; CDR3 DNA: TGTGCCAGCAGCTTGGCCGGGTGGGGGCGATATTCACCCCTCCACTTT; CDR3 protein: CASSLAGWGRYSPLHF
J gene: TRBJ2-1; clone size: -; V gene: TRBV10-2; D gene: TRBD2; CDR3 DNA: TGCGCCAGCAGCGCCGGGACTAGCGGGCACAATGAGCAGTTCTTC; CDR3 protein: CASSAGTSGHNEQFF
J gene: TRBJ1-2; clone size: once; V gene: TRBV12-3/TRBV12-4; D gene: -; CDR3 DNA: TGTGCCAGCAGTTTAGTAAGGGGCCTCGGCTACACCTTC; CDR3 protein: CASSLVRGLGYTF
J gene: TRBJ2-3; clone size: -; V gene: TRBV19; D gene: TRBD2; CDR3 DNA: TGTGCCAGTAGTCCGAGGCGCGGCGGGAGCCCCACAGATACGCAGTATTTT; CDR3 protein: CASSPRRGGSPTDTQYF
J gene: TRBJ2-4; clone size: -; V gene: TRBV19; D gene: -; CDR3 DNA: TGTGCCAGTAGTCGAGCGGGAGACAGGGACATTCAGTACTTC; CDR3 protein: CASSRAGDRDIQYF
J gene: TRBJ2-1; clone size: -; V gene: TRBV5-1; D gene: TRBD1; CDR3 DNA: TGCGCCAGCAGCCCCACAGGGGCAGATGAGCAGTTCTTC; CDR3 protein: CASSPTGADEQFF
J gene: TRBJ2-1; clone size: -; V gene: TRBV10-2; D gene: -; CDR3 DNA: TGCGCCAGCAGTCACGGGAGCGCGAATGAGCAGTTCTTC; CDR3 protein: CASSHGSANEQFF
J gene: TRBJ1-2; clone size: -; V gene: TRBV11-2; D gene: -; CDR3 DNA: TGTGCCAGCAGCTTATTGGGGCCGCAATGGTATGGCTACACCTTC; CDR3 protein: CASSLLGPQWYGYTF
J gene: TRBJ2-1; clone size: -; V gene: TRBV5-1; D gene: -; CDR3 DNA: TGCGCCAGCAGCCTACGGACTGGGGTGGCTTACAATGAGCAGTTCTTC; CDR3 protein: CASSLRTGVAYNEQFF